Below are 23 T cell receptor beta chains sequenced from a single sample in a study of blood T cell repertoires in COVID-19. The data were produced by immunoSEQ multiplex PCR, yet TCRdb's version contains in-frame clones alone and is incomplete. The data contain over 75,000 clones, around 90% of them singletons. Input material: peripheral blood. The source of these receptors is a human donor with active COVID-19. The donor label of this sample is uncertain.

The rearrangement uses TRBV5-4 and TRBJ2-5, with 10 bases lining up with TRBD2. Trimming took 3 bases from V and 1 from J; bases not matched to a gene: 3. There are 15 residues in the CDR3. The germline CDR1 and CDR2 sequences are SGHNT and YYREEE (reference sequence). The CDR3 reads CASSSLAGAQETQYF. CDR3 coding DNA: TGTGCCAGCAGCTCCCTAGCGGGGGCCCAAGAGACCCAGTACTTC.

The J gene is TRBJ1-5, the V gene TRBV2; 10 bases align to TRBD1. This CDR3 has 15 amino acids. The trim removed 6 bases at V and 7 bases at J, leaving 9 bases unmatched. CDR1 is SNHLY, CDR2 FYNNEI, per germline. This CDR3 is CASRGDRGVQQPQHF. The CDR3 DNA reads as TGTGCCAGCAGGGGGGACAGGGGTGTCCAACAGCCCCAGCATTTT.

The chain has TRBV5-5 and TRBJ2-5; 7 bases line up with TRBD2. V trimming: 4 bases; J trimming: 5 bases; junction bases outside the gene matches: 11. The length of the CDR3 is 15 residues. Germline V gene lookup returns CDR1 SGHKS and CDR2 YYEKEE (reference sequence). The CDR3, as DNA: TGTGCCAGCAGCCCCTCCCTGGGGCGGGAGGAGACCCAGTACTTC. This translates into CASSPSLGREETQYF.

V is TRBV6-5 and J is TRBJ1-2; the D is unclear. The CDR3 consists of 14 residues. V was trimmed by 2 bases and J by 5 bases, leaving 12 bases between them. CDR1 and CDR2 from the germline V gene are MNHEY and SVGAGI. The CDR3 DNA follows: TGTGCCAGCAGTTACGAGGCCCAGAAATATGGCTACACCTTC. As protein: CASSYEAQKYGYTF.

The V call is TRBV6-1, the J call TRBJ2-5, with a tentative D call TRBD2 (6 bases). The CDR3 length is 16 residues. CDR1 MNHNS and CDR2 SASEGT come from the germline V gene. With 2 bases removed from V and 0 bases from J, the gap between germline ends came to 13 bases. Here the CDR3 DNA reads TGTGCCAGCAGTGAACAGGGACTTCTGTACCAAGAGACCCAGTACTTC. Residues: CASSEQGLLYQETQYF.

The rearrangement joins TRBV5-6 to TRBJ2-1; D may be TRBD2 (6 bases). The CDR3 loop spans 13 amino acids. V lost 4 bases to trimming and J lost 8 bases, with 13 bases between them. Germline V lookup: CDR1 SGHDT, CDR2 YYEEEE. The CDR3 DNA reads as TGTGCCAGCAGCCGTTTACTAGCCGATGAGCAGTTCTTC. This translates into CASSRLLADEQFF.

V and J are TRBV28 and TRBJ1-1; 7 nucleotides line up with TRBD1. This CDR3 spans 14 amino acids. Germline V gene sequence: CDR1 MDHEN, CDR2 SYDVKM. V lost 8 bases, J lost 7 bases, and 13 bases stayed unmatched. The CDR3 DNA follows: TGTGCCAGCCAAACACCATCACAGGGGCATGAAGCTTTCTTT. Translated: CASQTPSQGHEAFF.

The chain employs TRBV7-9 and TRBJ1-3; D is unclear. V was shortened by 5 bases and J by 0 bases, with 17 bases between the two germline ends. CDR1 and CDR2 from the germline V gene are SEHNR and FQNEAQ (reference sequence). The CDR3 covers 17 residues. In DNA form, the CDR3 reads TGTGCCAGCAGCCCGCCCTTACTGACTACCTCTGGAAACACCATATATTTT. It yields the protein CASSPPLLTTSGNTIYF.

The rearrangement uses TRBV3-1 (or the pseudogene TRBV3-2) and TRBJ2-7, with TRBD1 identical over 12 bases. V dropped 1 base and J dropped 6; count of bases not matched to a gene: 4. This CDR3 is 15 amino acids long. Germline V gene data show CDR1 as LGHDT and CDR2 as YNNKEL (reference sequence). In DNA, the CDR3 is TGTGCCAGCAGCCAAGGGGGACAGGGGGCAAGCGAGCAGTACTTC. It yields the protein CASSQGGQGASEQYF.

This chain links TRBV28 with TRBJ2-5, with 7 bases identical to TRBD1. Germline trimming cut 4 bases from V and 2 bases from J; bases unmatched to any gene: 1. Per germline, CDR1 MDHEN and CDR2 SYDVKM. This CDR3 is 13 amino acids long. CDR3 in DNA: TGTGCCAGCAGTTCGGGACAGCAAGAGACCCAGTACTTC. It is translated as CASSSGQQETQYF.

This sequence joins TRBV19 and TRBJ2-7; 7 bases agree with TRBD1. Germline V gene sequence: CDR1 LNHDA, CDR2 SQIVND (reference sequence). V lost 7 bases to trimming and J lost 2 bases; unmatched junction nucleotides: 11. The CDR3 spans 15 residues. DNA for the CDR3: TGTGCCAGTACCGCGAGTGGGACAGCTACCTACGAGCAGTACTTC. Translated, it gives CASTASGTATYEQYF.

The chain recombines TRBV9 with TRBJ2-6; maybe TRBD1 (5 bases). The germline CDR1 and CDR2 sequences are SGDLS and YYNGEE. Trimming shortened V by 1 base and J by 2 bases, and 16 bases separated the two germline ends. There are 18 residues in the CDR3. DNA for the CDR3: TGTGCCAGCAGCGTAAACCCCTCCAGGGCTACTGGGGCCAACGTCCTGACTTTC. It is translated as CASSVNPSRATGANVLTF.

This chain links TRBV7-9 with TRBJ1-2; 7 bases fit TRBD1. V dropped 4 bases and J dropped 3; count of bases not matched to a gene: 17. Germline loops: CDR1 SEHNR, CDR2 FQNEAQ (reference sequence). The CDR3 is 18 residues long. This CDR3 reads CASSSTPLQQGRDYGYTF. CDR3 nucleotide sequence: TGTGCCAGCAGCTCAACACCACTCCAACAGGGGCGGGACTATGGCTACACCTTC.

The CDR3 spells CASRDTGGDEQFF. In DNA, the CDR3 is TGTGCCAGCAGAGACACAGGGGGAGATGAGCAGTTCTTC. The chain has TRBV12-3 or TRBV12-4 and TRBJ2-1; 8 bases map to TRBD1. The CDR3 extends over 13 amino acids. The V segment lost 6 bases and the J segment 8 bases; nucleotides outside the gene matches: 6.

This chain uses TRBV29-1 with TRBJ2-7; D gene unclear. The germline V gene encodes CDR1 SQVTM and CDR2 ANQGSEA. This CDR3 has 13 residues. Trimming stripped 3 bases from V and 3 bases from J, with 12 bases between. The CDR3 here is CSVEQPNSYEQYF. The DNA of the CDR3 is TGCAGCGTTGAGCAACCAAACAGCTACGAGCAGTACTTC.

The count of this clone is one. The rearrangement joins TRBV28 to TRBJ1-2; D remains unclear. Germline V gene sequence: CDR1 MDHEN, CDR2 SYDVKM. This CDR3 has 13 residues. Trimming cost V 4 bases and J 3 bases, with 9 bases left between them. The DNA of the CDR3 is TGTGCCAGCAGTTCGGCGGATGACTATGGCTACACCTTC. This encodes CASSSADDYGYTF.

The chain combines TRBV11-2 with TRBJ2-5, with a weak D call TRBD2 (6 bases). Germline V CDR1 and CDR2: SGHAT, FQNNGV. Trimming removed 4 bases at V and 2 bases at J, with 11 bases between. The CDR3 runs 14 residues. In nucleotides, the CDR3 is TGTGCCAGCAGCTCACCGGGACTGCAAGAGACCCAGTACTTC. This codes for CASSSPGLQETQYF.

V is TRBV4-3 and J is TRBJ1-2; D is ambiguous. Between the trimmed V and J ends, which lost 0 bases and 5 bases, there was a span of 10 bases. CDR1 and CDR2 from the germline V gene are LGHNA and YSLEER. CDR3 length equals 14 residues. The CDR3 protein is CASSQDLSRYGYTF. DNA for the CDR3: TGCGCCAGCAGCCAAGATTTGAGCCGGTATGGCTACACCTTC.

CDR3 coding DNA: TGCGCCAGCAGCCAAGGGCCAGCAGGGACTAATGAAAAACTGTTTTTT. Its translation is CASSQGPAGTNEKLFF. The chain couples TRBV4-3 to TRBJ1-4; possible D gene TRBD1, 5 bases. This CDR3 has 16 residues. Germline CDR1 reads LGHNA; CDR2 reads YSLEER. V gave up 1 base and J gave up 2 bases, with 11 bases separating them.

This sequence joins TRBV7-2 and TRBJ1-2; D is perhaps TRBD1 (5 bases). Trimming removed 1 base from V and 5 bases from J, with 8 bases in between. Germline lookup yields CDR1 SGHTA and CDR2 FQGNSA. There are 13 residues in the CDR3. This CDR3 reads CASSLGQYYGYTF. As DNA, the CDR3 is TGTGCCAGCAGCTTAGGACAGTATTATGGCTACACCTTC.

This chain joins TRBV6-2 or TRBV6-3 and TRBJ2-2, with a tentative D call TRBD2 (7 bases). The germline gives CDR1 MNHEY, CDR2 SVGEGT. V lost 2 bases and J 2 bases, leaving 15 bases between the germline ends. This CDR3 contains 17 residues. CDR3 nucleotide sequence: TGTGCCAGCAGTTACGAGCTGGGGGGGGGCAACACCGGGGAGCTGTTTTTT. Translating gives CASSYELGGGNTGELFF.

This chain links TRBV7-2 with TRBJ2-3; D is perhaps TRBD2 (6 bases). V lost 4 bases and J 0 bases, leaving 11 bases between the germline ends. CDR3 length: 15 amino acids. CDR1 and CDR2 (germline): SGHTA, FQGNSA. The CDR3 sequence is CASSSGTQSTDTQYF. Here the CDR3 DNA reads TGTGCCAGCAGCTCGGGGACTCAAAGCACAGATACGCAGTATTTT.

CDR3 amino acids: CASSFRGQKTGELFF. The CDR3 DNA is TGTGCCAGCAGTTTTAGGGGACAGAAAACCGGGGAGCTGTTTTTT. The chain links TRBV28 to TRBJ2-2; TRBD1 agrees at 7 bases. Germline V gene sequence: CDR1 MDHEN, CDR2 SYDVKM. This CDR3 has 15 residues. J was trimmed by 5 bases and V by 3 bases; bases with no gene match: 6.